The 6 T cell receptor beta chains listed next were all sequenced from one sample in a study of T cells in Graves' hyperthyroidism and ophthalmopathy. The CDR3 regions of TCR beta were amplified from RNA transcripts. The HTBI primer set served for first-round RT-PCR of the TCR CDR3. Using its own MiXCR run on the multiplex PCR reads, TCRdb lists one record per CDR3 protein. The sample consists of roughly 40,000 distinct CDR3 sequences, about 47% of them appearing once. Sequencing was performed on blood. The receptors were sampled from a man aged 35 to 55 with Graves' ophthalmopathy.

This rearrangement joins TRBV12-3 or TRBV12-4 to TRBJ1-5, with 9 bases fitting TRBD1. Unmatched junction bases numbered 5, after V lost 5 bases and J lost 6 bases. This CDR3 region has 14 residues. The CDR3 bases are TGTGCCAGCAGTATGACAGGGGGGGTTCAGCCCCAGCATTTT. Protein product: CASSMTGGVQPQHF.

This clonotype was counted between two and nine times. The chain couples TRBV20-1 to TRBJ2-7; D unclear. The CDR3 is made up of 11 amino acids. CDR1 is DFQATT, CDR2 SNEGSKA, per germline (reference sequence). With 1 base removed from V and 6 bases from J, the gap between germline ends came to 7 bases. In DNA, the CDR3 is TGCAGTGCTAGAGCCAGCCTCGAGCAGTACTTC. It encodes CSARASLEQYF.

The gene calls are TRBV19 and TRBJ1-6; D perhaps matches TRBD1 (5 bases). The CDR3 has 17 residues. V was shortened by 6 bases and J by 11 bases, with 26 bases between the two germline ends. Germline CDR1 and CDR2: LNHDA and SQIVND (reference sequence). This CDR3 is CASRDEKGFGYIPPLHF. The CDR3 region has the DNA TGTGCCAGTAGGGATGAGAAGGGGTTCGGGTACATTCCACCCCTCCACTTT.

The sample holds many counts of this clonotype. The rearrangement uses TRBV11-2 and TRBJ1-6, with D perhaps TRBD1 (5 bases). Germline V gene lookup returns CDR1 SGHAT and CDR2 FQNNGV. CDR3 size: 15 residues. Between the trimmed V and J ends, which lost 7 bases and 1 base, there was a span of 11 bases. The CDR3 sequence: CASKEGRSYNSPLHF. The CDR3 DNA reads TGTGCCAGCAAGGAGGGGCGGTCCTATAATTCACCCCTCCACTTT. The variable domain in full, completed from reference TRBV11-2 and TRBJ1-6, reads EAGVAQSPRYKIIEKRQSVAFWCNPISGHATLYWYQQILGQGPKLLIQFQNNGVVDDSQLPKDRFSAERLKGVDSTLKIQPAKLEDSAVYLCASKEGRSYNSPLHFGNGTRLTVT.

This clonotype has ten or more counts. This chain joins TRBV6-1 and TRBJ2-2; D might be TRBD2 (6 bases). CDR1 is MNHNS, CDR2 SASEGT, per germline. The V and J ends lost 2 bases and 9 bases respectively, with 10 bases between them. The CDR3 consists of 13 residues. For the CDR3, the DNA is TGTGCCAGCAGTGAACGGGGGTTTTGGGAGCTGTTTTTT. This gives the protein CASSERGFWELFF.

The chain recombines TRBV20-1 with TRBJ2-7; 13 nucleotides align to TRBD2. The V segment lost 1 base and the J segment 4 bases; nucleotides outside the gene matches: 4. CDR1 is DFQATT, CDR2 SNEGSKA, per germline (reference sequence). The CDR3 runs to 15 residues. The CDR3 DNA is TGCAGTGCTAGAGGACGGACTAGCGGGGGTTACGAGCAGTACTTC. Its protein product is CSARGRTSGGYEQYF.